This record concerns one T cell receptor beta chain sequence. This clone occurred once. This receptor's antigen is unknown. No much larger clone is present one base from it, and per-base qualities are unavailable. The data derive from a study of blood T cell repertoires in COVID-19 (dated by TCRdb to the early 2020s). Some background on the complete study: Samples from collaborators originated in the United States, Italy and Spain and spanned both the acute and convalescent phases of COVID-19. The repertoires were released in a freely available public database meant as a resource for research on the immune response to SARS-CoV-2. The dataset comprised deeply sampled blood TCRbeta repertoires from subjects exposed to, actively infected with, or recovered from COVID-19. The samples were drawn from two sources: the first 160 participants of the ongoing ImmuneRACE study, and over 950 subjects contributed by 6 global collaborators. The prospective study material was composed of cDNA or gDNA derived from T cells, B-cell-depleted T cells, or PBMCs. Where available, HLA class I and class II types were taken from metadata supplied by the sample provider and were not determined by assay-based typing. Sample metadata almost always included a de-identified subject ID, COVID-19 status, age in years and sex. Here is what the overall study found, with its caveats: Clinical and demographic metadata were provided uncurated, with the amount varying by source and participant.

One collaborating source in Seattle enrolled patients while the patients were actively infected and followed the patients over time throughout the course of disease. Collaborating institutions collected whole blood in K2EDTA tubes following their own protocols. For TCRbeta analysis, collaborators shipped samples in one of three forms: frozen whole blood, isolated PBMCs, or DNA extracted from either of those sample types. TCRbeta CDR3 regions were amplified from genomic DNA using the immunoSEQ Assay, a bias-controlled multiplex PCR. From the authors' description of their analysis: Nucleated cell counts per sample were estimated from amplification of reference gene primers within the assay. To quantify the absolute abundance of each unique TCRbeta CDR3 rearrangement, sequence reads were collapsed and filtered. For each sample, productive Simpson clonality was calculated as the square root of Simpson's diversity index over productive rearrangements. Held by TCRdb, this immuneACCESS table contains in-frame sequences only and omits some clones. Under half of the omission traces to an unresolved V gene where checked; the cause of the rest is unknown. The V and J calls and the clone size are those of that table, but D and trimming were determined from the DNA. The sample table contains fewer than 65,000 clones; only one count was recorded for around 80% of them. The ten largest make up about 9.4% of the sample.

The germline V gene (reference sequence) provides CDR1 SGHNT and CDR2 YYREEE. V is trimmed back by 4 bases and J by 2 bases, and the junction contains 6 bases that no gene match accounts for. The CDR3 has 15 amino acids, counting the end cysteine and phenylalanine. Left in the record is the CDR3 DNA by itself, 45 bases read in frame from the first base. The sequence derives from a man younger than 40 with COVID-19, enrolled during active disease. The V gene is TRBV5-4 and the J gene is TRBJ2-5, and 9 junction bases match TRBD1. Sequencing was performed on peripheral blood. The CDR3 protein sequence reads: CASSLGQGTQETQYF. In nucleotides, the sequence is TGTGCCAGCAGCCTTGGACAGGGGACACAAGAGACCCAGTACTTC.